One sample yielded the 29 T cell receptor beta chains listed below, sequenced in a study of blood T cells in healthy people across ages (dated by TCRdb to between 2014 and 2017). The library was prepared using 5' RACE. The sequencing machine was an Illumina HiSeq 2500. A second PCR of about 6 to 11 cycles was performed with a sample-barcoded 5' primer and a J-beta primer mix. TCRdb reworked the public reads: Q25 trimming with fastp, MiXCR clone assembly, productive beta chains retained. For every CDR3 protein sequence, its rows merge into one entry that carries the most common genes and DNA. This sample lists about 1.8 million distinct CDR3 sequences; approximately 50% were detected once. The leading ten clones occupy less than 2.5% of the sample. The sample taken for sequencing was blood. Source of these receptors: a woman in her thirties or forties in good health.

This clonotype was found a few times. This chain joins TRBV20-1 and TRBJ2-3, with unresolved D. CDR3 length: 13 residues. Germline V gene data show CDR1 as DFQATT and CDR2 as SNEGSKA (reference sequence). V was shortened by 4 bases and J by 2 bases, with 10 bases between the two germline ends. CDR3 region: CSAKVLVTDTQYF. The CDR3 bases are TGCAGTGCTAAAGTCCTTGTCACAGATACGCAGTATTTT.

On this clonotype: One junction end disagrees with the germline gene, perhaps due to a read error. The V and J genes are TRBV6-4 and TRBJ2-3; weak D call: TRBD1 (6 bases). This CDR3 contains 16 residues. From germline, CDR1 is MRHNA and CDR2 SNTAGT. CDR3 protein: CASSDSGQTSTGTQYF. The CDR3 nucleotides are TGTGCCAGCAGTGACTCAGGACAGACCAGCACAGGTACGCAGTATTTT.

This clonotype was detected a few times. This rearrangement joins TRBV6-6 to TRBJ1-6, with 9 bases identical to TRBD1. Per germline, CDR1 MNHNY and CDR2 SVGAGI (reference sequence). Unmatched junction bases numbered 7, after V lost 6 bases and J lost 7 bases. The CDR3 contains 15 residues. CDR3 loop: CASRPGQGWNSPLHF. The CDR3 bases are TGTGCCAGCAGACCGGGACAGGGATGGAATTCACCCCTCCACTTT.

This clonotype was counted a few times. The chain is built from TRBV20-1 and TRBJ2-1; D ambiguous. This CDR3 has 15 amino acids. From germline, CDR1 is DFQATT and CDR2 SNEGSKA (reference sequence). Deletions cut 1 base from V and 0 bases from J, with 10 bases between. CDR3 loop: CSARVVPSSYNEQFF. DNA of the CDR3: TGCAGTGCTAGAGTTGTCCCGAGCTCCTACAATGAGCAGTTCTTC.

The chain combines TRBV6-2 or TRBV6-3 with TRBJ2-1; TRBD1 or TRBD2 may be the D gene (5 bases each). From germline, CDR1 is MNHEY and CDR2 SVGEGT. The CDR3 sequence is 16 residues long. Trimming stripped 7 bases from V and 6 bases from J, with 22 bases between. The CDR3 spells CASTQRPGLRVNEQFF. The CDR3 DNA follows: TGTGCCAGCACGCAAAGGCCGGGGCTAAGGGTCAATGAGCAGTTCTTC.

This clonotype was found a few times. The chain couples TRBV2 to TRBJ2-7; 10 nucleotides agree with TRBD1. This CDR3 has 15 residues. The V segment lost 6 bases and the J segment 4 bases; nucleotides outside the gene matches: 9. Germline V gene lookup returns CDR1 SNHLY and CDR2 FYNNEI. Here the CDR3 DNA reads TGTGCCAGCAGGAAAGGGACAGGGGCGGTTTACGAGCAGTACTTC. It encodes CASRKGTGAVYEQYF.

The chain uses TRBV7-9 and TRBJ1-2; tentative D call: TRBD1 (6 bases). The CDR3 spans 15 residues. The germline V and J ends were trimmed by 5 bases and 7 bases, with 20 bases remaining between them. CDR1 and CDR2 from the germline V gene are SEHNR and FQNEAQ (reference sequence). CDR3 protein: CASSPRGLKAGGYTF. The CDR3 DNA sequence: TGTGCCAGCAGCCCGAGGGGGTTGAAGGCGGGTGGCTACACCTTC.

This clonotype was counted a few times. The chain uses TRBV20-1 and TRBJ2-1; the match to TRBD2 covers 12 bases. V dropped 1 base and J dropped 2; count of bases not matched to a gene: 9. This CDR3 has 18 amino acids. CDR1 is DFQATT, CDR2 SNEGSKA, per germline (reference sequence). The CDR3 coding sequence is TGCAGTGCTAGAGGCACTAGCGGGGGGCCTGGTGCCTACAATGAGCAGTTCTTC. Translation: CSARGTSGGPGAYNEQFF.

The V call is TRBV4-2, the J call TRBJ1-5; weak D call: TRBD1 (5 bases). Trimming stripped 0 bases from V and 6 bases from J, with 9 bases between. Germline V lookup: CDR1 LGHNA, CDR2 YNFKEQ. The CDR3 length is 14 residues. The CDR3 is CASSQEGPFQPQHF. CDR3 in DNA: TGTGCCAGCAGCCAAGAGGGGCCATTTCAGCCCCAGCATTTT.

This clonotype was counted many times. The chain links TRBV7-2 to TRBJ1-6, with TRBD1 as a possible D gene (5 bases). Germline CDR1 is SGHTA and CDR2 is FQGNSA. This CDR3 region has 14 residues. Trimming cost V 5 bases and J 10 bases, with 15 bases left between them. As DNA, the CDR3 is TGTGCCAGCAGCCCTCTGGGGGGAGGGTCACCCCTCCACTTT. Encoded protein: CASSPLGGGSPLHF.

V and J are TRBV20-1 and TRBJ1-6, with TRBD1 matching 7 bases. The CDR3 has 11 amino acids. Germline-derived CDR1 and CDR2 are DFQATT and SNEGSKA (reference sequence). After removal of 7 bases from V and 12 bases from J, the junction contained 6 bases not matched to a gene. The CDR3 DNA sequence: TGCAGTGTGCGACAGGGTAGACCCCTCCACTTT. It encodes CSVRQGRPLHF.

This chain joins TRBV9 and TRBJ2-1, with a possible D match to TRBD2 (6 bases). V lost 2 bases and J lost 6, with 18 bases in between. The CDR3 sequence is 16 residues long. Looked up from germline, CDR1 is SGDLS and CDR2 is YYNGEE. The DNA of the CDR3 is TGTGCCAGCAGCGTGTCAGTCGGGGGTTTAGGCAATGAGCAGTTCTTC. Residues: CASSVSVGGLGNEQFF. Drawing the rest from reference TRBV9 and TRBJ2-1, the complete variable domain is DSGVTQTPKHLITATGQRVTLRCSPRSGDLSVYWYQQSLDQGLQFLIQYYNGEERAKGNILERFSAQQFPDLHSELNLSSLELGDSALYFCASSVSVGGLGNEQFFGPGTRLTVL.

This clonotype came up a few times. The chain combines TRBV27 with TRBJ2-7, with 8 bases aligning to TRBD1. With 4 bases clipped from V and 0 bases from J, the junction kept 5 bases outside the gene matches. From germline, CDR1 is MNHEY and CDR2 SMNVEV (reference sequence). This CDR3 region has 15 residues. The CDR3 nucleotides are TGTGCCAGCAGTTGGGGGACAGGAAGCTCCTACGAGCAGTACTTC. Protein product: CASSWGTGSSYEQYF.

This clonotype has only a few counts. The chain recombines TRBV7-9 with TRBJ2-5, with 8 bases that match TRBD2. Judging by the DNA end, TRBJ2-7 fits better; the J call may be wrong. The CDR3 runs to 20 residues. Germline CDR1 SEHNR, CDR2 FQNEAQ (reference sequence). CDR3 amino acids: CASSARGGEDRRSGDYEQYF. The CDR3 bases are TGTGCCAGCAGCGCACGCGGCGGGGAGGACCGACGTAGCGGGGATTACGAGCAGTACTTC.

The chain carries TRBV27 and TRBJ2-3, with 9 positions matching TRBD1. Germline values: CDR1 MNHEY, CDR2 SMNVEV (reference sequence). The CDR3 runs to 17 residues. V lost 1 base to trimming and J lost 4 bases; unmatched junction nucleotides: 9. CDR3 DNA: TGTGCCAGCAGTTTATTCTCCGGGACAGGGCCCCCAGATACGCAGTATTTT. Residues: CASSLFSGTGPPDTQYF.

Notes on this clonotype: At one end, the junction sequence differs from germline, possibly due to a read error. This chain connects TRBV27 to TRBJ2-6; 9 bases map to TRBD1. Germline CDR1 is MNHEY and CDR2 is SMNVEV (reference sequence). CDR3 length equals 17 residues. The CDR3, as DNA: TGCGCCAGCAGTTATACAGGGGGCGACTCTGGGGCCAACGTCCTGACTTTC. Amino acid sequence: CASSYTGGDSGANVLTF. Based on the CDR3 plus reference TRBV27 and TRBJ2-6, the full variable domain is EAQVTQNPRYLITVTGKKLTVTCSQNMNHEYMSWYRQDPGLGLRQIYYSMNVEVTDKGDVPEGYKVSRKEKRNFPLILESPSPNQTSLYFCASSYTGGDSGANVLTFGAGSRLTVL.

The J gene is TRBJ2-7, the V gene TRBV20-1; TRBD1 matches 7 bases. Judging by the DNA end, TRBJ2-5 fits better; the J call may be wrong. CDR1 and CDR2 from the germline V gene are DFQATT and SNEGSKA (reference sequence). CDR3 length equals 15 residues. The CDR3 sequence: CSARARGRGQETQYF. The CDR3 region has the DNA TGCAGTGCTAGAGCGAGGGGCAGGGGGCAAGAGACCCAGTACTTC.

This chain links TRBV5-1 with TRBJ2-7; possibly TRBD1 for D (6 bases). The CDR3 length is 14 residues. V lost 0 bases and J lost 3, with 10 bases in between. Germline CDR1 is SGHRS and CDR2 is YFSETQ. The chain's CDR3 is CASSLVGADYEQYF. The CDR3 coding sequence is TGCGCCAGCAGCTTGGTGGGGGCGGACTACGAGCAGTACTTC.

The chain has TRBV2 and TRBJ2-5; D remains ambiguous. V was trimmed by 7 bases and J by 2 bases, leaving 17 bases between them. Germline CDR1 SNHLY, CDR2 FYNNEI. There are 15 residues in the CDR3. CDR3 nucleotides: TGTGCCAGCATCCATCGGGCAGCCGCTCAAGAGACCCAGTACTTC. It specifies CASIHRAAAQETQYF.

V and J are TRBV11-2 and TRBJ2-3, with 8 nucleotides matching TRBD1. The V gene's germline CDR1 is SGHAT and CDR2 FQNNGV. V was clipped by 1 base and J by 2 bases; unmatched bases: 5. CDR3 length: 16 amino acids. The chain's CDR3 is CASSLGTGRNTDTQYF. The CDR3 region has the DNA TGTGCCAGCAGCTTAGGGACAGGGAGGAACACAGATACGCAGTATTTT.

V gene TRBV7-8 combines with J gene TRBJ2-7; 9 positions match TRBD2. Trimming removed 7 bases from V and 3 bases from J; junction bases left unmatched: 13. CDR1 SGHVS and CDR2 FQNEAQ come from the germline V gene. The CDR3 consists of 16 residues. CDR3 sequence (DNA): TGTGCCAGCACCCCAGGGAGCGGGGGGCCAGTCTACGAGCAGTACTTC. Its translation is CASTPGSGGPVYEQYF.

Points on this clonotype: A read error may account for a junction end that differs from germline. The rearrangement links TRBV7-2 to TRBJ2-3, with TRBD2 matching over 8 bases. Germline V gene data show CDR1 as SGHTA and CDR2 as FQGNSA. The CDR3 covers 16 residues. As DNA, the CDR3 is TGTGCCAGCAGCGTAGCACGGGGGGGATTTTTGGATACGCAGTATTTT. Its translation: CASSVARGGFLDTQYF.

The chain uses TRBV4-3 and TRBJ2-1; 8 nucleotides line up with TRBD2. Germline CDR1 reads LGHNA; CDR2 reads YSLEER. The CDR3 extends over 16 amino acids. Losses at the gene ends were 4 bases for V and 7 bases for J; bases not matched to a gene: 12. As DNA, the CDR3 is TGCGCCAGCAGCCTCGTGACAGCGGGGGTGCGAAATGAGCAGTTCTTC. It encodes CASSLVTAGVRNEQFF.

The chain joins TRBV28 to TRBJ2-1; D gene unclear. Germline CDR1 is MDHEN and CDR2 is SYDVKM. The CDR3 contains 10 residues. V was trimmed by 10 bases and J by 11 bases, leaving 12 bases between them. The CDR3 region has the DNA TGTGCCACTACCCGAAATCAGCAGTTCTTC. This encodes CATTRNQQFF.

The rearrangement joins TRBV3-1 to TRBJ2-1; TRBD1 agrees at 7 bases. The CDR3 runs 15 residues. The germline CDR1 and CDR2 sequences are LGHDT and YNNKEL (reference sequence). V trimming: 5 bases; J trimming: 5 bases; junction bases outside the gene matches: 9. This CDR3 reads CASSYSGQADNEQFF. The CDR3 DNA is TGTGCCAGCAGCTATTCCGGACAGGCGGACAATGAGCAGTTCTTC.

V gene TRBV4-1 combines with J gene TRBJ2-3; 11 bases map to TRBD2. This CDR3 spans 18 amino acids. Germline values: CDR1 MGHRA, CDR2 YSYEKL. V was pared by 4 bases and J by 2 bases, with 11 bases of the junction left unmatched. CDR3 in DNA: TGCGCCAGCAGCCCAAGGGAACTAGCGGGGGCCTACACAGATACGCAGTATTTT. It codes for CASSPRELAGAYTDTQYF.

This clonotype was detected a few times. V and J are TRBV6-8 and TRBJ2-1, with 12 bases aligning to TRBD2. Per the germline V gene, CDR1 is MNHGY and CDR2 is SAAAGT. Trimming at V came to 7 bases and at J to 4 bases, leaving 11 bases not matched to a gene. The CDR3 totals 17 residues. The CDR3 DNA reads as TGTGCCAGCAACAAGACTAGCGGGGGACTCAAGTACAATGAGCAGTTCTTC. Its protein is CASNKTSGGLKYNEQFF.

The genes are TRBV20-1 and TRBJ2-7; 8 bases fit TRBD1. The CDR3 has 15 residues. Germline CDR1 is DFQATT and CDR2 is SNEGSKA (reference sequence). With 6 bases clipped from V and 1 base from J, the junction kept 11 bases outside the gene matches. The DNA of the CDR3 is TGCAGTGCCTGCTCAGGGACAGGCGGATCCTACGAGCAGTACTTC. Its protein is CSACSGTGGSYEQYF.

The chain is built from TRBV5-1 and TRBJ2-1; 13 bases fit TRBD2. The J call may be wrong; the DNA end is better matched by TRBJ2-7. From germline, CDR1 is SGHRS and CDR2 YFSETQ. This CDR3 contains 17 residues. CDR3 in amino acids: CASSGLAGASSYNEQYF. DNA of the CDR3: TGCGCCAGCAGCGGACTAGCGGGGGCCAGCTCCTACAATGAGCAGTACTTC.